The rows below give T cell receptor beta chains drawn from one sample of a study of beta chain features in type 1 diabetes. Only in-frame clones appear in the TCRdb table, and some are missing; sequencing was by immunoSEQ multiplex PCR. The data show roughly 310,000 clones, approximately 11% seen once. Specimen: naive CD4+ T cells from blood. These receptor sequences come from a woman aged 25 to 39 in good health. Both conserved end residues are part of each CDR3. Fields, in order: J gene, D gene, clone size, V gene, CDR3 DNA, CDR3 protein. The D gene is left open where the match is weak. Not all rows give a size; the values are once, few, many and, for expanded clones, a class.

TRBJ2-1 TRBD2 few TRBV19 TGTGCCAGTACCTCCGGGACTAGCGGGATTCGTGAGCAGTTCTTC CASTSGTSGIREQFF
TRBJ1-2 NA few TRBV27 TGTGCCAGCAGGTCCTACTATGGCTACACCTTC CASRSYYGYTF
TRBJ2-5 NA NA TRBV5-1 TGCGCCAGCAGGGCATACACCCAAGAGACCCAGTACTTC CASRAYTQETQYF
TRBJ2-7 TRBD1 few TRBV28 TGTGCCAGCAGTTCCACCGCTGGACAGGGGTTGTACGAGCAGTACTTC CASSSTAGQGLYEQYF
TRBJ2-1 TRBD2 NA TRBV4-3 TGCGCCAGCAGCCAAACTAGCGGGGCTAACAATGAGCAGTTCTTC CASSQTSGANNEQFF
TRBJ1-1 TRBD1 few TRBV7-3 TGTGCCAGCAGCCCCAGTCCCGCCGGGACAGACCTGAACACTGAAGCTTTCTTT CASSPSPAGTDLNTEAFF
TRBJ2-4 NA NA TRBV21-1 TGTGCCAGCAGCCGAAAGCAGGGAGCCAAAAACATTCAGTACTTC CASSRKQGAKNIQYF
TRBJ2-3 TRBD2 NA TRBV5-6 TGTGCCAGCAGCTTGGACCCGGGGGGAAATACGCAGTATTTT CASSLDPGGNTQYF
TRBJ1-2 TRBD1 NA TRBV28 TGTGCCAGCAGCCACGAAGGGACAGGGAACTATGGCTACACCTTC CASSHEGTGNYGYTF
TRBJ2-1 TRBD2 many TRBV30 TGTGCCTGGAGTCAAGCGGGAGGGAAGTTCTTC CAWSQAGGKFF
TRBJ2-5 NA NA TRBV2 TGTGCCAGCAGTGTCGGACAGCCCGTGCAAGAGACCCAGTACTTC CASSVGQPVQETQYF
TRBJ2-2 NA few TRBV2 TGTGCCAGCAGGTTGGACATTACCGGGGAGCTGTTTTTT CASRLDITGELFF
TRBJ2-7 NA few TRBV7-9 TGTGCCAGCAGCATTGACTACTCCTACGAGCAGTACTTC CASSIDYSYEQYF
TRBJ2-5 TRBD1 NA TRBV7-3 TGTGCCAGCAGCAAAGGGGGCTTAGAGACCCAGTACTTC CASSKGGLETQYF
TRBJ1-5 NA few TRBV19 TGTGCCAGTAAAGTGTCAGGGGATCAGCCCCAGCATTTT CASKVSGDQPQHF
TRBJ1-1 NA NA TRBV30 TGTGCCTGGAGTGGGCCTGGAGCTTTCTTT CAWSGPGAFF
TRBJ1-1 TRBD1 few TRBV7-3 TGTGCCAGCAGCTGGACAGGAGGAAACACTGAAGCTTTCTTT CASSWTGGNTEAFF
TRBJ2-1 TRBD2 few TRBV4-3 TGCGCCAGCAGCCAAGATACCCCTAGCGGGAGCAACAATGAGCAGTTCTTC CASSQDTPSGSNNEQFF
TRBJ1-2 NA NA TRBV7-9 TGTGCCAGCAGCCCACCCTGGACTGATGGCTACACCTTC CASSPPWTDGYTF
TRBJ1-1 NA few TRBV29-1 TGCAGCGTGGAGCGGACAGTTGGTGGGAACACTGAAGCTTTCTTT CSVERTVGGNTEAFF
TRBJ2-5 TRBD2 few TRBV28 TGTGCCAGCACCTCCCCCACTAGCGGCCAAGAGACCCAGTACTTC CASTSPTSGQETQYF
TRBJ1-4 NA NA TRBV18 TGTGCCAGCTCACCAGAGAGAGAAAAACTGTTTTTT CASSPEREKLFF
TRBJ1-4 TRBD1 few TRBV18 TGTGCCAGCTCACCACGGGACAGTAGTGAAAAACTGTTTTTT CASSPRDSSEKLFF
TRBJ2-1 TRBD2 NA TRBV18 TGTGCCAGCTCGTATACTAGCGGGACTTACAATGAGCAGTTCTTC CASSYTSGTYNEQFF
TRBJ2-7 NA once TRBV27 TGTGCCAGCACCCCGGCAGGGTCAGCCTACGAGCAGTACTTC CASTPAGSAYEQYF
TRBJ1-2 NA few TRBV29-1 TGCAGCGATACTACCCCAGCTAACTATGGCTACACCTTC CSDTTPANYGYTF
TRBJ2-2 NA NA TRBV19 TGTGCCAGTAGTATCAGGGTTTCTAATGACGGGGAGCTGTTTTTT CASSIRVSNDGELFF
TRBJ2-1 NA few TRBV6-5 TGTGCCAGCAGTTTCGACAGGAGCTCCTACAATGAGCAGTTCTTC CASSFDRSSYNEQFF
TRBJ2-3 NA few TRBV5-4 TGTGCCACCGAGCCCGGGTTGGTGAGGGCAGATACGCAGTATTTT CATEPGLVRADTQYF
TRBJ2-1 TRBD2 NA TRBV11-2 TGTGCCAGCAGCCGGACTAGCGGGAGCTACAATGAGCAGTTCTTC CASSRTSGSYNEQFF
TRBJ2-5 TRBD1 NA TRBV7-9 TGTGCCAGCAGCTTAGGGACAGGGGGAGAGACCCAGTACTTC CASSLGTGGETQYF
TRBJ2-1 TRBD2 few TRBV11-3 TGTGCCAGCAGCTTATTGTGGGAGGGAAACAATGAGCAGTTCTTC CASSLLWEGNNEQFF
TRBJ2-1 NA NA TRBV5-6 TGTGCCAGCAGCTTGACTCACGGGAATGAGCAGTTCTTC CASSLTHGNEQFF
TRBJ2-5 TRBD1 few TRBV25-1 TGTGCCAGCAGTGTGACAGGGGCGGTAGAGCAGTACTTC CASSVTGAVEQYF
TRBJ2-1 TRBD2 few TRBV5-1 TGCGCCAGCAGCTTTGGCCTCTCGACTAGCGGGAGTTCTCTGGTGGGCAATGAGCAGTTCTTC CASSFGLSTSGSSLVGNEQFF
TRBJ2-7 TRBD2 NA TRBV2 TGTGCCAGCAGTGAAGCGGTCGCTAGCGGGAGAAGCGAGCAGTACTTC CASSEAVASGRSEQYF
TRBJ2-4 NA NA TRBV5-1 TGCGCCAGCAGCTTGTCCGGAGAGAAAAACATTCAGTACTTC CASSLSGEKNIQYF
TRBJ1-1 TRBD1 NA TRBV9 TGTGCCAGCAGCGTAGGAGGGACAGGGAACACTGAAGCTTTCTTT CASSVGGTGNTEAFF
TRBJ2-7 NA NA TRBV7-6 TGTGCCAGCAGCTACCAGCAAGGCGGAGCCCTAACCTACGAGCAGTACTTC CASSYQQGGALTYEQYF
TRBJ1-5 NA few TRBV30 TGTGCCTGGAATCCTTGGGGGGAGATCGCTCAGCCCCAGCATTTT CAWNPWGEIAQPQHF
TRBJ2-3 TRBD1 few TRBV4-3 TGCGCCAGCAGCCGCCGGACAGGGGGCGGATTCGGGCAATCAGATACGCAGTATTTT CASSRRTGGGFGQSDTQYF
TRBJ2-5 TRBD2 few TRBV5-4 TGTGCCAGCAGCTTAAGGCGACTAGCGGGAAAAGAGACCCAGTACTTC CASSLRRLAGKETQYF
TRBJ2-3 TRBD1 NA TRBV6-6 TGTGCCAGCAGCGACAGGGTTGCAGATACGCAGTATTTT CASSDRVADTQYF
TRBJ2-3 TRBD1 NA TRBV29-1 TGCAGCGTTGAAGCCGGACAGGGAAGGCCCACAGATACGCAGTATTTT CSVEAGQGRPTDTQYF